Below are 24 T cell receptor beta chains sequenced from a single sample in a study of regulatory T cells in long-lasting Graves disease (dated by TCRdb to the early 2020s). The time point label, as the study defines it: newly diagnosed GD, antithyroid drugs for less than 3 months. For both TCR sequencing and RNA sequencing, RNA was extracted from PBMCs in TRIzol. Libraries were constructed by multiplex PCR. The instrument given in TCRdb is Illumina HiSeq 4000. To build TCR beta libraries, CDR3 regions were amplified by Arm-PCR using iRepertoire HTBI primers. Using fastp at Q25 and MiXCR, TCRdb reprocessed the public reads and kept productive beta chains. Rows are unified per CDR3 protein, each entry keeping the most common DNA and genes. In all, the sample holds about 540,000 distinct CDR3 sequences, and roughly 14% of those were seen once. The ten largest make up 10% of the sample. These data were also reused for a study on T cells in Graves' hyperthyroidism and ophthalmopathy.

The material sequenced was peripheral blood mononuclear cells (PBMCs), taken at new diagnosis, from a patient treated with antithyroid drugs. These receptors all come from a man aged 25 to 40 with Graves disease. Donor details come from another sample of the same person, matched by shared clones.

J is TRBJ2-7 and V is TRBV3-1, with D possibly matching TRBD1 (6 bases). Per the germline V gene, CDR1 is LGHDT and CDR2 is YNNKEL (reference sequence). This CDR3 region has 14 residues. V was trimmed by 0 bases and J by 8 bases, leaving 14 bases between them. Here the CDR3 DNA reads TGTGCCAGCAGCCAAGATCGAGCAGGGGAGAAGCAGTACTTC. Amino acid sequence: CASSQDRAGEKQYF.

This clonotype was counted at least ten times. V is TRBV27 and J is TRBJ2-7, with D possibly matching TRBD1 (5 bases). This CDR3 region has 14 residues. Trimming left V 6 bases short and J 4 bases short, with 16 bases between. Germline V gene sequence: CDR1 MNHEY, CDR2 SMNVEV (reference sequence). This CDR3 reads CASSPLIKGYEQYF. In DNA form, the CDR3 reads TGTGCCAGCAGCCCCCTAATCAAGGGGTACGAGCAGTACTTC.

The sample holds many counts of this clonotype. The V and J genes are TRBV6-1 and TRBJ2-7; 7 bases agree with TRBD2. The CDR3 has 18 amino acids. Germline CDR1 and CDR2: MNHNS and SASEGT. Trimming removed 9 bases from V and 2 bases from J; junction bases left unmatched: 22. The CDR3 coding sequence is TGTGCCAGTGAGGAGGTCCCGGTCGCTAGCGGTAGCACCTACGAGCAGTACTTC. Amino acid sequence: CASEEVPVASGSTYEQYF.

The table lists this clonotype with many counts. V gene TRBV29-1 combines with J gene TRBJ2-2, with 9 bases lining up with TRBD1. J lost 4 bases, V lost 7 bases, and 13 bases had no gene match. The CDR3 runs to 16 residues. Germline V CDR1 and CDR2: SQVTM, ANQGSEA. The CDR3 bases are TGCAGCGCCAATCGAGGGACAGGGTTTGGCACCGGGGAGCTGTTTTTT. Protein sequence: CSANRGTGFGTGELFF.

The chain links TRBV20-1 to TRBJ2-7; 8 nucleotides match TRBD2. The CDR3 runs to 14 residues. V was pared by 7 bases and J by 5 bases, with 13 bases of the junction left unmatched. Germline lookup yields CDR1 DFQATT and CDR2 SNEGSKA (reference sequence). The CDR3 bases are TGCAGTGGGACCGATAGCGGGAAATCCCACGAGCAGTACTTC. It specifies CSGTDSGKSHEQYF.

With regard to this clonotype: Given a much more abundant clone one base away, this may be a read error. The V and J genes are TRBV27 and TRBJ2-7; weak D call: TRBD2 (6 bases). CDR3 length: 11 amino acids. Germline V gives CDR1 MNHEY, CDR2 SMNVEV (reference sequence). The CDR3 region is CAGSTGLSQYF. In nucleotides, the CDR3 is TGTGCCGGCAGTACGGGACTCTCCCAGTACTTC.

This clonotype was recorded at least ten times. The CDR3 DNA reads TGCAGTGCTGATCGGGGGGCCGGGGTTGGCAATCAGCCCCAGCATTTT. Its translation is CSADRGAGVGNQPQHF. The chain joins TRBV20-1 to TRBJ1-5; TRBD1 is a possible D gene (6 bases). V dropped 5 bases and J dropped 2 bases, with 19 bases sitting between them. The CDR3 has 16 amino acids. The germline gives CDR1 DFQATT, CDR2 SNEGSKA (reference sequence).

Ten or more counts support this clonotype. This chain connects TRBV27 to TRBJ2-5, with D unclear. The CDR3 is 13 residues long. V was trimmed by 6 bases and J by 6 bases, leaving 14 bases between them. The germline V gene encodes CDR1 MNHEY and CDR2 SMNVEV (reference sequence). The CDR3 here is CASSPNLKKTQYF. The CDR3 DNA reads TGTGCCAGCAGCCCGAACCTTAAGAAGACCCAGTACTTC.

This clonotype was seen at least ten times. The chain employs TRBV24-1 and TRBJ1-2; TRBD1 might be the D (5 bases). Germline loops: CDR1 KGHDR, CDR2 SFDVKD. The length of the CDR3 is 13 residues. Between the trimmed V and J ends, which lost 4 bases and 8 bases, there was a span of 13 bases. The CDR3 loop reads CATSDPRQFGYTF. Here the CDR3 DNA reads TGTGCCACCAGTGACCCGCGACAGTTCGGCTACACCTTC.

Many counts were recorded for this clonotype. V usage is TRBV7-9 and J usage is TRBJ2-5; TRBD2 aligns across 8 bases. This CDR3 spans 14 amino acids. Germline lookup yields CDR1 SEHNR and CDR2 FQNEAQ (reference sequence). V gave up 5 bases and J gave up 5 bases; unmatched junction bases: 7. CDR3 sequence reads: CASSQGLEGETQYF. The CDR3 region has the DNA TGTGCCAGCAGCCAGGGACTAGAGGGGGAGACCCAGTACTTC.

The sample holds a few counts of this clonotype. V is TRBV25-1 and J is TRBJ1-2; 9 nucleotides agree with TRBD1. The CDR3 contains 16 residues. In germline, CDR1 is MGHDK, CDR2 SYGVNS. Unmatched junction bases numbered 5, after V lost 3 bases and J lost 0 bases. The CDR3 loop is CASSDLQGAANYGYTF. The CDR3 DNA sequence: TGTGCCAGCAGTGACCTACAGGGGGCAGCTAACTATGGCTACACCTTC.

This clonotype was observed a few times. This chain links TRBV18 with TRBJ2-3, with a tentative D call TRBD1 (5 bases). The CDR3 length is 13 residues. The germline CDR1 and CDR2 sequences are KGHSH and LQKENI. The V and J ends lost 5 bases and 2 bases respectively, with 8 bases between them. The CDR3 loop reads CASSVRATDTQYF. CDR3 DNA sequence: TGTGCCAGCTCAGTCAGGGCCACAGATACGCAGTATTTT.

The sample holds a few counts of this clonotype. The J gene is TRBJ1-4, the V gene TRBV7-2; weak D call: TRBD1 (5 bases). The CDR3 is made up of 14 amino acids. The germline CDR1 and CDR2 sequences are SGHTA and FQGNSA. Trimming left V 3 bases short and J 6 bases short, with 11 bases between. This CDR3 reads CASSFLGADEKLFF. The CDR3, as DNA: TGTGCCAGCAGCTTCCTTGGGGCGGATGAAAAACTGTTTTTT.

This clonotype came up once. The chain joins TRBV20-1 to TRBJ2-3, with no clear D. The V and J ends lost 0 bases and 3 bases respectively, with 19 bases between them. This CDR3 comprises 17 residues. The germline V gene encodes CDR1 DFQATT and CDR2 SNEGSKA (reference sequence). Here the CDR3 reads CSARELLDVRLTDTQYF. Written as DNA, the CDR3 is TGCAGTGCTAGAGAGCTCCTGGACGTCCGGTTAACAGATACGCAGTATTTT.

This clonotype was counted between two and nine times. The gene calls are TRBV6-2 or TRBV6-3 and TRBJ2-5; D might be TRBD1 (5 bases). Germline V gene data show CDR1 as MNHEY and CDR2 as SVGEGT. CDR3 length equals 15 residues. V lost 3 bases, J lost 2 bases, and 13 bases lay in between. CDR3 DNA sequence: TGTGCCAGCAGTTATTCTGGGCAGGGTCAAGAGACCCAGTACTTC. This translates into CASSYSGQGQETQYF.

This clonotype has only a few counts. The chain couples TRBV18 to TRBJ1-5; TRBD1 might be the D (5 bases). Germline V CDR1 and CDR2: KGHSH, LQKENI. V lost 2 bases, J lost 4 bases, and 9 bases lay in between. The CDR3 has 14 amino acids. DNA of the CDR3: TGTGCCAGCTCACCAGGGGGTATGAATCAGCCCCAGCATTTT. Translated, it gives CASSPGGMNQPQHF.

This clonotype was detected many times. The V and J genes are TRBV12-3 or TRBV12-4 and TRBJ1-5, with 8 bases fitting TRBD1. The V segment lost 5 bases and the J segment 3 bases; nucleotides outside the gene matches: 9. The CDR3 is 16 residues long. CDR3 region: CASSSRGRPFNQPQHF. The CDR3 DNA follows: TGTGCCAGCAGTAGCAGGGGGCGCCCCTTCAATCAGCCCCAGCATTTT.

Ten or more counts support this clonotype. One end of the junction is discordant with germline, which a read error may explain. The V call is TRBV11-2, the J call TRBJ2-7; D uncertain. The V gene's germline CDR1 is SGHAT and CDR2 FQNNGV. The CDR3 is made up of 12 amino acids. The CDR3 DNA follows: TGTGCCAGCAACTTACATTCAGGCGAGCAGTACTTC. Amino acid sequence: CASNLHSGEQYF.

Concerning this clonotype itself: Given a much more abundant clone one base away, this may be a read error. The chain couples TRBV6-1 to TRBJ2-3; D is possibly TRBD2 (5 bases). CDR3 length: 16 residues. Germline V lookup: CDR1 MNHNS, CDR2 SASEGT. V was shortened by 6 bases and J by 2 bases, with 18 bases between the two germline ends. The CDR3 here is CASSPSPAASTDTQYF. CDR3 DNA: TGTGCCAGCAGCCCTAGCCCAGCGGCTTCCACAGATACGCAGTATTTT.

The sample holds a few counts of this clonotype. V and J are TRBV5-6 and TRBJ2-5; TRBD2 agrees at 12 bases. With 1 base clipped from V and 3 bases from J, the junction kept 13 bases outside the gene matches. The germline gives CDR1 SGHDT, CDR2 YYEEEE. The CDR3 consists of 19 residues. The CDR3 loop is CASSLRTSGRRRVEETQYF. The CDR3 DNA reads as TGTGCCAGCAGCTTGAGAACTAGCGGGAGGAGGAGGGTGGAAGAGACCCAGTACTTC.

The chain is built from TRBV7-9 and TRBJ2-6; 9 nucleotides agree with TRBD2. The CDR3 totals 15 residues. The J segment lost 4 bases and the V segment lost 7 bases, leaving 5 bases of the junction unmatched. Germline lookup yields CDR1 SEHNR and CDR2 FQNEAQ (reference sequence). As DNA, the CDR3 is TGTGCCAGCACCCTTAGCGGGAGCGGGGCCAACGTCCTGACTTTC. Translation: CASTLSGSGANVLTF.

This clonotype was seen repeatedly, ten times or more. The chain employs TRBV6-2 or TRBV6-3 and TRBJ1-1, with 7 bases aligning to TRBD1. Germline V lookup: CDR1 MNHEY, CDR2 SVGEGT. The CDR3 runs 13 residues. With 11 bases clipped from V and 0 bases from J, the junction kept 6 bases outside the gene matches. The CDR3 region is CAGRDRLNTEAFF. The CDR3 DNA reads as TGTGCCGGAAGGGACAGACTGAACACTGAAGCTTTCTTT.

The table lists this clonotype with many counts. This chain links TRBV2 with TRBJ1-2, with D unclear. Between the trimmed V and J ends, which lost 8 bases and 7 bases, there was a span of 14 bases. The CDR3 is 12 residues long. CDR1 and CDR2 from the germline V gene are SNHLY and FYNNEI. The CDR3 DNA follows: TGTGCCAGCTTATTCCGGCCTCTTGGCTACACCTTC. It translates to CASLFRPLGYTF.

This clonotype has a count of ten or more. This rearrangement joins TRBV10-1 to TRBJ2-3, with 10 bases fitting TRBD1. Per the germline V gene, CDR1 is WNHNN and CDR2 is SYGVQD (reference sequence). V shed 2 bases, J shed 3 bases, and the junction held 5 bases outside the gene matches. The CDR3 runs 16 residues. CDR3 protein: CASSEVGQGLTDTQYF. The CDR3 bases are TGCGCCAGCAGTGAGGTGGGACAGGGGCTGACAGATACGCAGTATTTT.